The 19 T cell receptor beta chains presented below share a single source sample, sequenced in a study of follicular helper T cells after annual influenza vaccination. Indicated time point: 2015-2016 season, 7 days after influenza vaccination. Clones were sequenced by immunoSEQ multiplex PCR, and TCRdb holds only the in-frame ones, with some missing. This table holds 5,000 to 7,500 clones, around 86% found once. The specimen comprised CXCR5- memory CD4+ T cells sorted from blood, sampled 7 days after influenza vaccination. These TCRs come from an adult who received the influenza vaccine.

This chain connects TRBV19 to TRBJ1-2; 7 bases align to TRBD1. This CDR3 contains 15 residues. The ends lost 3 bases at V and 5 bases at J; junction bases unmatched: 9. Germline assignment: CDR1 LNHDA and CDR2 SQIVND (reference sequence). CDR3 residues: CASSIYSGGRYGYTF. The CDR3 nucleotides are TGTGCCAGTAGTATTTATTCAGGGGGGCGATATGGCTACACCTTC.

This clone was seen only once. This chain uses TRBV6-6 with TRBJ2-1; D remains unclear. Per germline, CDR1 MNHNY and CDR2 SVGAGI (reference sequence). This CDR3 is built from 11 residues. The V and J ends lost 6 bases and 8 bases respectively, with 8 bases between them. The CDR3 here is CASSTQDEQFF. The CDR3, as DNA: TGTGCCAGCAGCACCCAGGATGAGCAGTTCTTC.

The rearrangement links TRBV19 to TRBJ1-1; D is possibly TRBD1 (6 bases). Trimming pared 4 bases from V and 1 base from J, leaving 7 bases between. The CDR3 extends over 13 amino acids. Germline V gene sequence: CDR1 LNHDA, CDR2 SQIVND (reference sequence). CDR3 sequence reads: CASSTQGNTEAFF. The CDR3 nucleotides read TGTGCCAGTAGTACACAGGGGAACACTGAAGCTTTCTTT.

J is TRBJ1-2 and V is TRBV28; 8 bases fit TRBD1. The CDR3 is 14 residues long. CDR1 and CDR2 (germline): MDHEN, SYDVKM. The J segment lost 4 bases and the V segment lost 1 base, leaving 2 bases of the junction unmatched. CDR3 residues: CASSLSGQGYGYTF. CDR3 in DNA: TGTGCCAGCAGTTTATCAGGACAGGGCTATGGCTACACCTTC.

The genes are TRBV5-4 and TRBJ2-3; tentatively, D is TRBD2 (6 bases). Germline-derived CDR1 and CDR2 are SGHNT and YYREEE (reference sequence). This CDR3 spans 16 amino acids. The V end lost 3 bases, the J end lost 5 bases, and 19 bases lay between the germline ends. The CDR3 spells CASSSLLASYKDTQYF. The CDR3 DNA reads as TGTGCCAGCAGCTCCCTACTAGCCTCTTATAAAGATACGCAGTATTTT. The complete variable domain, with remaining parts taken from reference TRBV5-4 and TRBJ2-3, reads ETGVTQSPTHLIKTRGQQVTLRCSSQSGHNTVSWYQQALGQGPQFIFQYYREEENGRGNFPPRFSGLQFPNYSSELNVNALELDDSALYLCASSSLLASYKDTQYFGPGTRLTVL.

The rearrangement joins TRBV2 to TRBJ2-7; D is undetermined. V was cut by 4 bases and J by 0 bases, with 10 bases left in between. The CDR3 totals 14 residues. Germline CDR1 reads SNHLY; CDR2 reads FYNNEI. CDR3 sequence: CASSATTVSYEQYF. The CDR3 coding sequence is TGTGCCAGCAGTGCCACTACAGTCTCCTACGAGCAGTACTTC.

The CDR3 sequence is CASSPRQIDTEAFF. CDR3 nucleotide sequence: TGTGCCAGCTCACCTCGACAGATCGACACTGAAGCTTTCTTT. The V and J genes are TRBV18 and TRBJ1-1, with a possible D match to TRBD1 (5 bases). With 3 bases removed from V and 3 bases from J, the gap between germline ends came to 11 bases. CDR3 length: 14 residues. Germline CDR1 and CDR2: KGHSH and LQKENI.

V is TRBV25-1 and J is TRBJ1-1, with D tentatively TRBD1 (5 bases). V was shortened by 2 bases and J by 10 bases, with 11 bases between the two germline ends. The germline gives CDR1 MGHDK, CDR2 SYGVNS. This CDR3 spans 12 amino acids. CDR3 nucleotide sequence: TGTGCCAGCAGTGAAAGTTTAAGGGGAGCTTTCTTT. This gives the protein CASSESLRGAFF.

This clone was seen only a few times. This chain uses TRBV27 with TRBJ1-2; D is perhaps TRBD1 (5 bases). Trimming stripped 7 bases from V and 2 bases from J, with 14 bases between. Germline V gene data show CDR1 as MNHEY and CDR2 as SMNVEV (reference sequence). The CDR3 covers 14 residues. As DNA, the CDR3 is TGTGCCAGCAATCCCACAGGAGCCAACTATGGCTACACCTTC. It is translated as CASNPTGANYGYTF.

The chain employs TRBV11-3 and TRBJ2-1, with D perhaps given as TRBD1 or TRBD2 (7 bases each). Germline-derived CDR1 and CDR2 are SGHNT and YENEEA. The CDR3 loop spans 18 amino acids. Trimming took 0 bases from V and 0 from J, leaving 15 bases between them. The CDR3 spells CASSLDQGGTSSYNEQFF. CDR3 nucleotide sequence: TGTGCCAGCAGCTTAGATCAGGGGGGGACGAGCTCCTACAATGAGCAGTTCTTC.

In nucleotides, the CDR3 is TGTGCCAGCTTAACGGGAGATACGCAGTATTTT. Its translation: CASLTGDTQYF. This chain connects TRBV18 to TRBJ2-3; no clear D. V lost 7 bases and J lost 5, with 7 bases in between. Germline assignment: CDR1 KGHSH and CDR2 LQKENI. CDR3 size: 11 residues.

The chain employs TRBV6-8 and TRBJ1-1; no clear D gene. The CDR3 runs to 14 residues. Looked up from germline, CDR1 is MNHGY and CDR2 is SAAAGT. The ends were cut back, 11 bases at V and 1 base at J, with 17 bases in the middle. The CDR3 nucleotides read TGTGCCGGGAGCCCGGGCAGGAAGAACACTGAAGCTTTCTTT. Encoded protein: CAGSPGRKNTEAFF.

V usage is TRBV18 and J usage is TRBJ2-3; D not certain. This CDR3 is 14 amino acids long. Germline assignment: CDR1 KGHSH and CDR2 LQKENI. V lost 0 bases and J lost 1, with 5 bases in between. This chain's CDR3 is CASSPPGGTDTQYF. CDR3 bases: TGTGCCAGCTCACCACCGGGTGGCACAGATACGCAGTATTTT. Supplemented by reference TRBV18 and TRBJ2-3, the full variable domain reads NAGVMQNPRHLVRRRGQEARLRCSPMKGHSHVYWYRQLPEEGLKFMVYLQKENIIDESGMPKERFSAEFPKEGPSILRIQQVVRGDSAAYFCASSPPGGTDTQYFGPGTRLTVL.

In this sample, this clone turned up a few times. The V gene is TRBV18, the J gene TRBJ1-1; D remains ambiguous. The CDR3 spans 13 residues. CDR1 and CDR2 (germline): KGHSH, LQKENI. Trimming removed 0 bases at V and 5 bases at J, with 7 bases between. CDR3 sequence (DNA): TGTGCCAGCTCACCACCGGGAGGGACTGAAGCTTTCTTT. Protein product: CASSPPGGTEAFF.

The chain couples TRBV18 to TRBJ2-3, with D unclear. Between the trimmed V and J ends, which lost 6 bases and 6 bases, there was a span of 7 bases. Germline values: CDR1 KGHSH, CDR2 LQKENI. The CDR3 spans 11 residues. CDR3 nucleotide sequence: TGTGCCAGCTCCCCCTCGGATACGCAGTATTTT. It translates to CASSPSDTQYF.

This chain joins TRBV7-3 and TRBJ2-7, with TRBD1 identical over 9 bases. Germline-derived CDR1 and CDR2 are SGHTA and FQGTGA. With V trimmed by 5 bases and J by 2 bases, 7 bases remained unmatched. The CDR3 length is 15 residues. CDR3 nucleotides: TGTGCCAGCAGCAGTACAGGGGGCAAAACCTACGAGCAGTACTTC. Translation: CASSSTGGKTYEQYF.

The CDR3 sequence is CASSLPPGQDYMVQYF. The CDR3 region has the DNA TGTGCCAGCAGCTTACCCCCGGGACAGGACTACATGGTGCAGTACTTC. V is TRBV7-2 and J is TRBJ2-7, with TRBD1 matching 8 bases. Germline CDR1 SGHTA, CDR2 FQGNSA. This CDR3 spans 16 amino acids. Unmatched junction bases numbered 15, after V lost 2 bases and J lost 9 bases. The full variable domain, completed using reference TRBV7-2 and TRBJ2-7, is GAGVSQSPSNKVTEKGKDVELRCDPISGHTALYWYRQSLGQGLEFLIYFQGNSAPDKSGLPSDRFSAERTGGSVSTLTIQRTQQEDSAVYLCASSLPPGQDYMVQYFGPGTRLTVT.

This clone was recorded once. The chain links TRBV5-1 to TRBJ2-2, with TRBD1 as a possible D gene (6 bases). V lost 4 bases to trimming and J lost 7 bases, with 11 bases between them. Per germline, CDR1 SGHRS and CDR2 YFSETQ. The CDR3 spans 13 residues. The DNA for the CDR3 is TGCGCCAGCAGCAACAGGGTGGACGGGGAGCTGTTTTTT. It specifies CASSNRVDGELFF.

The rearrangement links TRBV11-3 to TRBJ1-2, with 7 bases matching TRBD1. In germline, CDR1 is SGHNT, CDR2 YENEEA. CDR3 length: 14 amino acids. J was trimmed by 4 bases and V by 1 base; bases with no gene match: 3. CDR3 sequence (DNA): TGTGCCAGCAGCTTAGGACAGGGAGGCTATGGCTACACCTTC. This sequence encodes CASSLGQGGYGYTF.